The TCR beta chain described here comes from a study of cytotoxic CD8 clonotypes in ibrutinib-treated CLL. This clone appeared a single time. Germline V gene data show CDR1 as SGDLS and CDR2 as YYNGEE. V gave up 0 bases and J gave up 7 bases, with 11 bases separating them. This CDR3 is built from 13 residues. This table comes from immunoSEQ multiplex PCR, and its TCRdb copy is limited to in-frame clones, with some not included. The sample carries around 140,000 clones, 70% to 85% recorded once. The V and J genes are TRBV9 and TRBJ2-7; unclear D gene. The sample consisted of PBMCs, taken after 12 months of ibrutinib treatment. This receptor was obtained from a human donor with chronic lymphocytic leukemia. DNA of the CDR3: TGTGCCAGCAGCGTAGGGCCCCCCGGGGAGCAGTACTTC. Its translation is CASSVGPPGEQYF.